The subject of this entry is one TCR beta chain. Measured with immunoSEQ multiplex PCR; TCRdb has only the in-frame clones, and not every one. The sample shows 70,000 or so clones, 60% to 80% of them seen only once. The data belong to a study of memory CD4+ T cells and cytomegalovirus serostatus. CDR3 length equals 14 residues. Germline lookup yields CDR1 WNHNN and CDR2 SYGVQD (reference sequence). V was shortened by 4 bases and J by 2 bases, with 10 bases between the two germline ends. Single viable CD3+CD4+CD8-CD45RO+ cells were sorted as the memory CD4+ T cells. The sequence came from an adult in good health and CMV-seropositive. The sequencing input was memory CD4+ T cells from blood. The chain combines TRBV10-1 with TRBJ2-3, with D tentatively TRBD1 (6 bases). CDR3 sequence: CASSGGQNTDTQYF. The CDR3 DNA sequence: TGCGCCAGCAGTGGCGGACAGAACACAGATACGCAGTATTTT.